The T cell receptor beta chain under discussion was sequenced for a study of blood T cell repertoires in COVID-19 (dated by TCRdb to 2020 to 2021). Regarding the study in general: Samples covering the acute and convalescent phases of COVID-19 were provided by collaborators in the United States, Italy and Spain. Deeply sampled blood TCRbeta repertoires from subjects exposed to, actively infected with, or recovered from COVID-19 were included in the dataset. Where HLA class I and class II types were available, the types were taken from metadata supplied by the sample provider, not from assay-based typing. The samples were drawn from the first 160 participants of the ongoing ImmuneRACE study and from 1,200 or so subjects provided by 6 global collaborators. A freely available public database, intended as a resource for researchers studying the immune response to SARS-CoV-2, is where the repertoires were released. The prospective study material was composed of cDNA or gDNA derived from T cells, B-cell-depleted T cells, or PBMCs. A de-identified subject ID, COVID-19 status, age in years and sex were almost always included in the sample metadata. Paper-wide results and their limitations: How much clinical and demographic metadata was included differed by source and by participant, and the metadata was provided uncurated.

CDR1 DFQATT and CDR2 SNEGSKA are derived from the germline V gene (reference sequence). From the cysteine up to the phenylalanine, the CDR3 has a length of 11 residues. The kept DNA is CDR3 alone, 33 bases in frame from the first base. V is shortened by 1 base, J by 15 bases, and the region joining them spans 13 bases. In the prospective study, participants were roughly 18 to 100 years old, resided in about 25 geographic areas of the United States, and were enrolled through a virtual design. In the prospective study, cohorts were assigned on the basis of participant-reported clinical history obtained from a screening survey and a study questionnaire. Exposed participants had been in contact with someone with a PCR-confirmed or clinician-diagnosed COVID-19 case within 2 weeks of study entry. Each participant in the prospective study had whole blood, serum and a nasopharyngeal or oropharyngeal swab collected by mobile phlebotomists. Prospective study participants could optionally give additional blood draws and questionnaires over an approximately 2-month period. Blood samples from the prospective study were shipped frozen or at room temperature prior to DNA extraction.

TCRbeta CDR3 regions were amplified from genomic DNA by means of the immunoSEQ Assay, a bias-controlled multiplex PCR. The authors' analysis ran thus. Within the assay, amplification of reference gene primers was used to estimate how many nucleated cells each sample contained. To quantify the absolute abundance of each unique TCRbeta CDR3 rearrangement, sequence reads were collapsed and filtered. Productive Simpson clonality was computed per sample as the square root of Simpson's diversity index over productive rearrangements. TCRdb retrieved this table from immuneACCESS and kept in-frame rearrangements only. Not all clones are present; in checked studies, unresolved V genes account for under half, and no reason is known for the remainder. V and J calls and clone size are as listed in that table; D and trimming were resolved from the DNA. This sample gives a few hundred thousand clones in total; roughly 88% of them show up just once. About 1.4% of the sample belongs to the ten largest clones.

Concerning this clone: No cognate antigen has been identified for it. No much larger clone exists at a distance of one base, and base qualities are not known.

Sequenced: PBMCs or T cells enriched from blood (not recorded which). The receptor chain draws on TRBV20-1 and TRBJ2-1; the D region possibly corresponds to TRBD2 (6 bases align). The TCR originated in a woman between 18 and 29 years old who had been exposed to COVID-19. The CDR3 region: CSARGDSRAFF. The sequence in DNA is TGCAGTGCTAGAGGGGACTCCAGGGCGTTCTTC.